These 2 T cell receptor beta chains share one sample of origin, sequenced in a study of control samples from healthy donors and cancer patients. The repertoire was sequenced with immunoSEQ multiplex PCR; TCRdb's copy has only in-frame clones and lacks some. The repertoire holds about 170,000 clones, roughly 89% seen once, with more than 10% in the top ten. Specimen: blood. The receptors come from a man younger than 40 in good health.

The V gene is TRBV2, the J gene TRBJ1-2; D not certain. V was clipped by 1 base and J by 6 bases, with 6 bases between them. Germline lookup yields CDR1 SNHLY and CDR2 FYNNEI. The CDR3 length is 12 residues. CDR3 in DNA: TGTGCCAGCAGTGAAGGGCTTAATGGCTACACCTTC. This gives the protein CASSEGLNGYTF. The full variable domain, completed using reference TRBV2 and TRBJ1-2, is EPEVTQTPSHQVTQMGQEVILRCVPISNHLYFYWYRQILGQKVEFLVSFYNNEISEKSEIFDDQFSVERPDGSNFTLKIRSTKLEDSAMYFCASSEGLNGYTFGSGTRLTVV.

The V and J genes are TRBV2 and TRBJ2-7; 10 positions agree with TRBD2. The CDR3 length is 17 residues. Germline V gene sequence: CDR1 SNHLY, CDR2 FYNNEI. V lost 7 bases and J lost 0; bases outside the gene matches: 12. DNA of the CDR3: TGTGCCAGCACCGAGTCACTAGCGGGGCCAAGCTCCTACGAGCAGTACTTC. Its protein product is CASTESLAGPSSYEQYF. Using reference TRBV2 and TRBJ2-7 for the parts outside the CDR3, the full variable domain is EPEVTQTPSHQVTQMGQEVILRCVPISNHLYFYWYRQILGQKVEFLVSFYNNEISEKSEIFDDQFSVERPDGSNFTLKIRSTKLEDSAMYFCASTESLAGPSSYEQYFGPGTRLTVT.